Below, 12 T cell receptor beta chains from the same sample are listed, as sequenced in a study of blood T cell repertoires in COVID-19. The method was immunoSEQ multiplex PCR; TCRdb's version includes in-frame clones alone and lacks a portion of them. The sample yields tens of thousands of clones, around 82% seen once. What was sequenced was peripheral blood. The receptor source for this set is a human donor in a cohort sampled during active COVID-19.

This clone has just a few counts. The rearrangement links TRBV19 to TRBJ1-6; TRBD1 aligns across 7 bases. The CDR3 sequence is 15 residues long. Germline CDR1 and CDR2: LNHDA and SQIVND (reference sequence). V dropped 5 bases and J dropped 4; count of bases not matched to a gene: 5. CDR3 in DNA: TGTGCCAGTAGTGCCCGGGACAGTTATAATTCACCCCTCCACTTT. Its protein product is CASSARDSYNSPLHF.

V gene TRBV6-2 or TRBV6-3 combines with J gene TRBJ2-5; 10 positions agree with TRBD1. This CDR3 is built from 17 residues. Germline V gene data show CDR1 as MNHEY and CDR2 as SVGEGT. The V gene end was trimmed by 2 bases and the J gene end by 5 bases; junction bases not matched to a gene: 11. The CDR3 spells CASSYGPGQGRQETQYF. The CDR3 DNA reads as TGTGCCAGCAGTTACGGACCGGGACAGGGGAGACAGGAGACCCAGTACTTC.

The rearrangement uses TRBV7-8 and TRBJ2-1; 7 nucleotides align to TRBD2. Trimming removed 5 bases from V and 6 bases from J; junction bases left unmatched: 10. CDR1 and CDR2 from the germline V gene are SGHVS and FQNEAQ. CDR3 length equals 15 residues. The chain's CDR3 is CASSPGAGVVNEQFF. The CDR3 DNA sequence: TGTGCCAGCAGCCCCGGGGCGGGAGTGGTCAATGAGCAGTTCTTC.

This chain links TRBV5-8 with TRBJ2-3, with TRBD2 identical over 8 bases. Germline CDR1 reads SGHTS; CDR2 reads YDEGEE. The CDR3 runs to 16 residues. With V trimmed by 0 bases and J by 3 bases, 6 bases remained unmatched. CDR3 loop: CASSLVRGGRTDTQYF. CDR3 DNA: TGTGCCAGCAGCTTGGTACGGGGGGGGCGTACAGATACGCAGTATTTT.

This chain joins TRBV18 and TRBJ2-1; tentatively, D is TRBD1 (5 bases). CDR3 size: 15 residues. V lost 6 bases, J lost 8 bases, and 20 bases lay in between. Per germline, CDR1 KGHSH and CDR2 LQKENI. CDR3 protein: CASSLSWGPRDEQFF. The CDR3 coding sequence is TGTGCCAGCTCCCTTAGCTGGGGCCCTCGGGATGAGCAGTTCTTC.

Only one count was recorded for this clone. The genes are TRBV11-2 and TRBJ1-3; D uncertain. The CDR3 has 14 residues. The V gene lost 2 bases and the J gene lost 4 bases, with 9 bases spanning the gap. Germline CDR1 is SGHAT and CDR2 is FQNNGV. CDR3 amino acids: CASSLRSNGNTIYF. In nucleotides, the CDR3 is TGTGCCAGCAGCTTACGGTCCAACGGAAACACCATATATTTT.

This clone has only one observation. The chain links TRBV7-9 to TRBJ2-1, with TRBD2 matching over 7 bases. Trimming at V came to 5 bases and at J to 12 bases, leaving 13 bases not matched to a gene. CDR3 length: 14 residues. The V gene's germline CDR1 is SEHNR and CDR2 FQNEAQ (reference sequence). The CDR3 loop reads CASSPKTSSGGQFF. In DNA form, the CDR3 reads TGTGCCAGCAGCCCTAAGACTAGCTCGGGTGGGCAGTTCTTC.

V usage is TRBV4-1 and J usage is TRBJ1-2, with a tentative D call TRBD1 (6 bases). CDR3 length: 18 residues. Germline loops: CDR1 MGHRA, CDR2 YSYEKL. Trimming stripped 1 base from V and 6 bases from J, with 24 bases between. The CDR3 nucleotides are TGCGCCAGCAGCCAAGTTCCCGGGCGGGGGGCGGACGGCAATGGCTACACCTTC. Its protein product is CASSQVPGRGADGNGYTF.

The chain carries TRBV6-7 and TRBJ1-5; D not resolved. TRBV6-7 is treated as an ORF (open reading frame) with a function not yet certain. The CDR3 extends over 20 amino acids. V was shortened by 0 bases and J by 0 bases, with 21 bases between the two germline ends. The CDR3 is CASSYSNEQVLPGSNQPQHF. CDR3 DNA sequence: TGTGCCAGCAGTTACTCGAATGAGCAGGTGCTACCAGGTAGCAATCAGCCCCAGCATTTT.

The rearrangement joins TRBV19 to TRBJ1-2, with D perhaps TRBD1 (6 bases). The germline gives CDR1 LNHDA, CDR2 SQIVND (reference sequence). The CDR3 is 17 residues long. V was cut by 5 bases and J by 0 bases, with 19 bases left in between. The CDR3 is CASSLRWDPGANYGYTF. The DNA of the CDR3 is TGTGCCAGTAGTCTCCGGTGGGACCCAGGGGCTAACTATGGCTACACCTTC.

The J gene is TRBJ2-7, the V gene TRBV7-9; D may be TRBD1 (5 bases). Germline V CDR1 and CDR2: SEHNR, FQNEAQ (reference sequence). V lost 3 bases to trimming and J lost 3 bases, with 12 bases between them. There are 14 residues in the CDR3. Here the CDR3 reads CASSLGQRSYEQYF. The CDR3 bases are TGTGCCAGCAGCTTGGGGCAGAGAAGCTACGAGCAGTACTTC.

The V and J genes are TRBV6-1 and TRBJ1-2; possible D gene TRBD1, 5 bases. V dropped 2 bases and J dropped 5 bases, with 12 bases sitting between them. This CDR3 comprises 14 residues. Germline values: CDR1 MNHNS, CDR2 SASEGT. CDR3 nucleotide sequence: TGTGCCAGCAGTGAACTCAGGGCTCGGTATGGCTACACCTTC. Translated, it gives CASSELRARYGYTF.